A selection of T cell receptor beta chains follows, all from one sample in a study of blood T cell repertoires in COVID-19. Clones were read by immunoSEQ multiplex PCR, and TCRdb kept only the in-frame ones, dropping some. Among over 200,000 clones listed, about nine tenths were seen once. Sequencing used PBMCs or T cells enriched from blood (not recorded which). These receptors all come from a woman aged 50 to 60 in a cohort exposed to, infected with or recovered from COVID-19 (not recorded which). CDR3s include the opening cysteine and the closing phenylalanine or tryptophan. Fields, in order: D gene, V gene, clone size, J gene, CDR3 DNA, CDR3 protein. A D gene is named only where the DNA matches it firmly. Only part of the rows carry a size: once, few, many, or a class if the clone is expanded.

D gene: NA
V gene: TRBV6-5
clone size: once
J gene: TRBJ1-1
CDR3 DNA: TGTGCCAGCAGTAGGGGAGGGTACACTGAAGCTTTCTTT
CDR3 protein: CASSRGGYTEAFF

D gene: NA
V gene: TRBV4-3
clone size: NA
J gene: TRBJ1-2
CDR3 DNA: TGCGCCAGCAGCCAACTGGGCGCGGGGATGAGAGGCTACACCTTC
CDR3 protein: CASSQLGAGMRGYTF

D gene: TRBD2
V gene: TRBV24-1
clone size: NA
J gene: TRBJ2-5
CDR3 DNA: TGTGCCACCAGTGGGACTAGCGGGGCTCAAGAGACCCAGTACTTC
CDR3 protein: CATSGTSGAQETQYF

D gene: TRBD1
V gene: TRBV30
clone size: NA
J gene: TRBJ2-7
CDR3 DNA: TGTGCCTGGAGTCAACCGGGACAGGGTGCCTACGAGCAGTACTTC
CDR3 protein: CAWSQPGQGAYEQYF

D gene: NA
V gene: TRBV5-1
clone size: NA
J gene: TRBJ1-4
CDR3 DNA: TGCGCCAGCAGCTCGGGACAAGGAGGAGAAAAACTGTTTTTT
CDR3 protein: CASSSGQGGEKLFF

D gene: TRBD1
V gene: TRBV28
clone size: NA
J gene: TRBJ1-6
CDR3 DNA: TGTGCCAGCAGACAGGGGATCGTGCTGGCACCCCTCCACTTT
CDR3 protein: CASRQGIVLAPLHF

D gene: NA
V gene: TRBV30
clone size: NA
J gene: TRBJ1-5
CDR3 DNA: TGTGCCTGGGCCGGGTGGAGGGAGAAGGGTCAGCCCCAGCATTTT
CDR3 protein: CAWAGWREKGQPQHF

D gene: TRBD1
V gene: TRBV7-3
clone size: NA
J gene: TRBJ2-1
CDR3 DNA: TGTGCCAGCAGCCCGGGACAGAGGCTTGAGCAGTTCTTC
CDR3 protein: CASSPGQRLEQFF

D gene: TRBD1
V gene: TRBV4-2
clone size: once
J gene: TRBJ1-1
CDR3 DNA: TGTGCCAGCAGCCCACAGGGGACGAACACTGAAGCTTTCTTT
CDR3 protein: CASSPQGTNTEAFF

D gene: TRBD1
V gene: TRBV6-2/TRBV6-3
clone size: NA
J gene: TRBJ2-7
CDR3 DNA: TGTGCCAGCAGTTCCCCGTTGCGGGACAGGGCAACCTACGAGCAGTACTTC
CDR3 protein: CASSSPLRDRATYEQYF

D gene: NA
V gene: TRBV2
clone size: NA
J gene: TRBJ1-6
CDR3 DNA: TGTGCCAGACAGGGTACGAATTCACCCCTCCACTTT
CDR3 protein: CARQGTNSPLHF

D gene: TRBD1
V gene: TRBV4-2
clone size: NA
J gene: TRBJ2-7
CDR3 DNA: TGTGCCAGCAGCCAAGCGGGACAGGGTAGCAACGAGCAGTACTTC
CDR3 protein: CASSQAGQGSNEQYF

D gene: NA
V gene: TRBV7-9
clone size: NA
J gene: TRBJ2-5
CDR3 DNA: TGTGCCAGCAGACGGGGGGCAGCTCAAGAGACCCAGTACTTC
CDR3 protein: CASRRGAAQETQYF

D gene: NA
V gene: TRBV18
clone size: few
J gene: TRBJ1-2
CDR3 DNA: TGTGCCAGCTCACCCCTCGGACTGAACTATGGCTACACCTTC
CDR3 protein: CASSPLGLNYGYTF

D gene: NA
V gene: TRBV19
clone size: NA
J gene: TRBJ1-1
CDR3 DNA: TGTGCCAGTAAGGCCCGGGAACCCACTGAAGCTTTCTTT
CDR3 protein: CASKAREPTEAFF

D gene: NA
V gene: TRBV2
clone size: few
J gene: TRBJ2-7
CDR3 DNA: TGTGCCAGCGGGGCTAAGTACTACGAGCAGTACTTC
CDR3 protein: CASGAKYYEQYF

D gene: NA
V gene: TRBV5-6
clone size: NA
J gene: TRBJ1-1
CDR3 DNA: TGTGCCAGCAGCTTGAAGGGGGGGAGTGGCAGACCTGAAGCTTTCTTT
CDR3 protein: CASSLKGGSGRPEAFF

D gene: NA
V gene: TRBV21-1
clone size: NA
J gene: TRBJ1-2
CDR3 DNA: TGTGCCAGCAGCGCTGATTGTGGGGGGGGCCATGGCTACACCTTC
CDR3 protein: CASSADCGGGHGYTF

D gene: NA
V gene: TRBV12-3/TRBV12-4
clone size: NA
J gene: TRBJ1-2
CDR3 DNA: TGTGCCAGCAGCCTTACAGGGCAGGGTGGCTACACCTTC
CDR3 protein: CASSLTGQGGYTF

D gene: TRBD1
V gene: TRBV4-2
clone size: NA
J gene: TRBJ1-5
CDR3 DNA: TGTGCCAGCAGCCAAGATGGGACAGGGAATCAGCCCCAGCATTTT
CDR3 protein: CASSQDGTGNQPQHF

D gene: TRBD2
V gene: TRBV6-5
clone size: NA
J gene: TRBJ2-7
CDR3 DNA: TGTGCCAGCAGTTACTCTCCGCGGGGGGGTTACGAGCAGTACTTC
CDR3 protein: CASSYSPRGGYEQYF

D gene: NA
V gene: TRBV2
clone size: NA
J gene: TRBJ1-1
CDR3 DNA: TGTGCCAGCAGATCGAGGGCAGGGGAAACTGAAGCTTTCTTT
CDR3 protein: CASRSRAGETEAFF

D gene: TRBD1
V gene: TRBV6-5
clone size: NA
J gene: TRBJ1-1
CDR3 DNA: TGTGCCACCGGGGACAGACTCTACACTGAAGCTTTCTTT
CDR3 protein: CATGDRLYTEAFF

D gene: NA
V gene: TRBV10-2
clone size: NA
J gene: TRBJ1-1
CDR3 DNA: TGCGCCAGCAGTCCAGGCCGCACTACTGAAGCTTTCTTT
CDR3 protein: CASSPGRTTEAFF

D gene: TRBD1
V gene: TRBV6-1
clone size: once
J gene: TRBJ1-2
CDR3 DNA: TGTGCCAGCAGTGAACAGGGGGTTTTGGGCTACACCTTC
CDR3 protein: CASSEQGVLGYTF

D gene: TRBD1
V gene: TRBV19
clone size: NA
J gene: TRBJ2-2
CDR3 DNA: TGTGCCAGTAGCGGGACAGAGAACACCGGGGAGCTGTTTTTT
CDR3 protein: CASSGTENTGELFF

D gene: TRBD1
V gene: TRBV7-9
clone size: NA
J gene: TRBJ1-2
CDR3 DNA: TGTGCCAGCGAACAACCGGGACAGGGGTATTCTGGTGGCTACACCTTC
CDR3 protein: CASEQPGQGYSGGYTF

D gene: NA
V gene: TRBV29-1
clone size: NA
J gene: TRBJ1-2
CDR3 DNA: TGCAGCGTTGAATTCCGGAATACGGGCTATGGCTACACCTTC
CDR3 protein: CSVEFRNTGYGYTF

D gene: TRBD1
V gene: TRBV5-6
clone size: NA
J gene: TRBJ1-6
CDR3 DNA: TGTGCCAGCAGCTTCTCAGGGGGAGCCCGCTCCTATAATTCACCCCTCCACTTT
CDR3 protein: CASSFSGGARSYNSPLHF

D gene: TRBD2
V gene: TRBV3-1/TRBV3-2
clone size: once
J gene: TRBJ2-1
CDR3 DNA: TGTGCCAGCAGCCAGCCCACGGGGGGGCAGCAGTTCTTC
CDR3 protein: CASSQPTGGQQFF

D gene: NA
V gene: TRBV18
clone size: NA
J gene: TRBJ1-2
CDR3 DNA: TGTGCCAGCTCACCACGCCACTCTCCGGGGGGAATCTATGGCTACACCTTC
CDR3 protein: CASSPRHSPGGIYGYTF

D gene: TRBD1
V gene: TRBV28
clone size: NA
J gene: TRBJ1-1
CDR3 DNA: TGTGCCAGCAGTTCCCCCCTCGGACAGGGGCCAACTGAAGCTTTCTTT
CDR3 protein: CASSSPLGQGPTEAFF

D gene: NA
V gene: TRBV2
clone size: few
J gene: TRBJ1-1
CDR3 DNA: TGTGCCAGCAGTGACAGGGAGGTAGCTGAAGCTTTCTTT
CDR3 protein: CASSDREVAEAFF

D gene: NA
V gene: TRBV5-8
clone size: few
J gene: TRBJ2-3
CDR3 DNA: TGTGCCAGCAGTTCCGGGTCTTCATCCACAGATACGCAGTATTTT
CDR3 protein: CASSSGSSSTDTQYF

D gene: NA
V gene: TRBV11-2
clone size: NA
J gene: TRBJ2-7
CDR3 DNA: TGTGCCAGCAGCTTAGATCAACAGGTTTCCTACGAGCAGTACTTC
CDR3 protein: CASSLDQQVSYEQYF

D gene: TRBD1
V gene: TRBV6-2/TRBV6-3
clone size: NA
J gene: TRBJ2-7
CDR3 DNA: TGTGCCAGCAGTGGGGACAGGCATTTGTACGAGCAGTACTTC
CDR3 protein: CASSGDRHLYEQYF

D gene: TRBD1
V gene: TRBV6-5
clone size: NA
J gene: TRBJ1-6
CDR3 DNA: TGTGCCAGCAGTTACACCGGGACAGGGCATTCACCCCTCCACTTT
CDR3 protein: CASSYTGTGHSPLHF

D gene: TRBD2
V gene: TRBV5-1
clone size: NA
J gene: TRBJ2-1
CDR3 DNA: TGCGCCAGCAGCCGCGGGGGGCCGTCGAACAATGAGCAGTTCTTC
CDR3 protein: CASSRGGPSNNEQFF

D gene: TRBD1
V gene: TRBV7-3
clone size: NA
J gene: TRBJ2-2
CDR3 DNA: TGTGCCAGCAGCTCCCCCGGGACAGACAACACCGGGGAGCTGTTTTTT
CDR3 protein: CASSSPGTDNTGELFF

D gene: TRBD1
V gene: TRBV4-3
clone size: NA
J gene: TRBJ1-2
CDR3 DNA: TGCGCCAGCAGCCAAGACCCGGGACAGGGGGCATGGGGCTACACCTTC
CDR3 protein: CASSQDPGQGAWGYTF

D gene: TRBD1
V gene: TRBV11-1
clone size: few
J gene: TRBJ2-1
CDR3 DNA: TGTGCCAGTATCGAGGGGGCGGGCTCCTACAATGAGCAGTTCTTC
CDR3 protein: CASIEGAGSYNEQFF

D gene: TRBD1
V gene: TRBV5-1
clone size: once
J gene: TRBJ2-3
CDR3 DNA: TGCGCCAGCAATGGACAGGAGAGAGATACGCAGTATTTT
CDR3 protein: CASNGQERDTQYF

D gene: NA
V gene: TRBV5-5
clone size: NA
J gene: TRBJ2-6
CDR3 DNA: TGTGCCAGCACCGACCCGCGACTGGCTGGGGCCAACGTCCTGACTTTC
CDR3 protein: CASTDPRLAGANVLTF

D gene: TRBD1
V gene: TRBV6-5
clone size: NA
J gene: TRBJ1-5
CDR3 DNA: TGTGCCAGCCAGGGACAGATCAATCAGCCCCAGCATTTT
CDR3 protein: CASQGQINQPQHF

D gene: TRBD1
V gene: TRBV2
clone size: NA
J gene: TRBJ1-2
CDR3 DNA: TGTGCCAGCAGTGAAGAGGGGGCCGGGACAGGGCTGGGCTATGGCTACACCTTC
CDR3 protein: CASSEEGAGTGLGYGYTF

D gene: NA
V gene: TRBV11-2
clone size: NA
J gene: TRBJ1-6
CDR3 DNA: TGTGCCAGCAGCCCAGGTTCGACAACCCTCCACTTT
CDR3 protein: CASSPGSTTLHF

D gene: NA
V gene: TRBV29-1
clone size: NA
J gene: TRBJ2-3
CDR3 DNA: TGCAGCGTTGGGACAGGCACAGATACGCAGTATTTT
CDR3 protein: CSVGTGTDTQYF

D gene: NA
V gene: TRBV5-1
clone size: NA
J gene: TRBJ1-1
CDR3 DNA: TGCGCCAGCCGCGGGGGTACTGAAGCTTTCTTT
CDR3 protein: CASRGGTEAFF

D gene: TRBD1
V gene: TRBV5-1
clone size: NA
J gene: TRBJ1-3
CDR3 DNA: TGCGCCAGCAGCACGGGACAGGGAAACACCATATATTTT
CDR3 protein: CASSTGQGNTIYF

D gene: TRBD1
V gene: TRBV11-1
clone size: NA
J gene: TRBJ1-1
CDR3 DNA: TGTGCCAGCAGCTTTAAGTTCGGGACAGCCCATGAAGCTTTCTTT
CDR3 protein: CASSFKFGTAHEAFF

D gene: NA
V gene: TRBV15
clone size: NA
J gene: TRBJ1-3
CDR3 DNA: TGTGCCACCAGCAGAGATAAGACAACTGGAAACACCATATATTTT
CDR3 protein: CATSRDKTTGNTIYF

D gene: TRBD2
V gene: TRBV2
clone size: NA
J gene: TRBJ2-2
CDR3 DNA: TGTGCCAGCAGTGAAGTATTCAGCGGGGGGGCTCCCGGGGAGCTGTTTTTT
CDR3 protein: CASSEVFSGGAPGELFF

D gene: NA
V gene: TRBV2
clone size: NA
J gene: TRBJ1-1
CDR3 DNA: TGTGCCAGCAGGGGCTCAAGGGGGTACACTGAAGCTTTCTTT
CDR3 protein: CASRGSRGYTEAFF